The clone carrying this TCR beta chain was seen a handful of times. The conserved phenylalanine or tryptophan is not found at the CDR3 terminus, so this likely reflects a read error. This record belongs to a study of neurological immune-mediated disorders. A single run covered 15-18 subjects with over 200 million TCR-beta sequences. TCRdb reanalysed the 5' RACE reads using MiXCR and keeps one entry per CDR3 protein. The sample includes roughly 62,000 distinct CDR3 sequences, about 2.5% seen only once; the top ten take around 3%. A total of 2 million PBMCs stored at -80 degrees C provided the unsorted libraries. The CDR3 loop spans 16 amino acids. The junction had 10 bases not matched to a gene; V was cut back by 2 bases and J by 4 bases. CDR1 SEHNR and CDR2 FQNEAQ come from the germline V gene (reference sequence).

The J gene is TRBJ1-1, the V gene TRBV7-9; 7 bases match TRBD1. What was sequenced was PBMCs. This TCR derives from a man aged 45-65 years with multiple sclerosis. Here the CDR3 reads CASSLRQGVLGTEAFC. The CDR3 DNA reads TGTGCCAGCAGCTTACGGCAGGGGGTCTTGGGCACTGAAGCTTTCTGT.